The 8 T cell receptor beta chains in this list originate from one sample, sequenced in a study of cytomegalovirus exposure and HLA in healthy donors. The PCR ran on 60 Vbeta and 13 Jbeta primers. Profiling relied on immunoSEQ multiplex PCR, and the TCRdb table lists in-frame clones only, not all of them. The sample includes roughly 170,000 clones, approximately 80% of them seen just once. The sample consisted of PBMCs. The receptor source for this set is a man younger than 40 in good health and CMV-seropositive.

The V and J genes are TRBV2 and TRBJ2-2, with D possibly matching TRBD2 (6 bases). With 3 bases removed from V and 6 bases from J, the gap between germline ends came to 14 bases. Germline V CDR1 and CDR2: SNHLY, FYNNEI. The CDR3 runs to 15 residues. The CDR3 region has the DNA TGTGCCAGCAGTGATGGGGGGAGTGTAGCCGGGGAGCTGTTTTTT. This encodes CASSDGGSVAGELFF.

The rearrangement links TRBV27 to TRBJ2-1, with TRBD2 matching over 10 bases. With 6 bases clipped from V and 1 base from J, the junction kept 15 bases outside the gene matches. The germline CDR1 and CDR2 sequences are MNHEY and SMNVEV (reference sequence). This CDR3 has 19 amino acids. The CDR3 sequence: CASSLRRLAGVRSYNEQFF. CDR3 coding DNA: TGTGCCAGCAGCCTTAGGCGGCTAGCGGGAGTAAGGTCCTACAATGAGCAGTTCTTC.

This clone was observed once. This chain joins TRBV9 and TRBJ2-3; TRBD2 aligns across 11 bases. Trimming took 4 bases from V and 6 from J; bases not matched to a gene: 7. The CDR3 has 15 residues. Germline lookup yields CDR1 SGDLS and CDR2 YYNGEE. The CDR3 DNA sequence: TGTGCCAGCAGCCAGGAAGTAGCGGGGGGGGATACGCAGTATTTT. This translates into CASSQEVAGGDTQYF.

There are a few counts of this clone. This rearrangement joins TRBV25-1 to TRBJ2-7; D is perhaps TRBD2 (5 bases). The CDR3 loop spans 11 amino acids. Germline values: CDR1 MGHDK, CDR2 SYGVNS. The V end lost 5 bases, the J end lost 5 bases, and 7 bases lay between the germline ends. The CDR3 is CASSSGDEQYF. The CDR3 bases are TGTGCCAGCAGTTCCGGGGACGAGCAGTACTTC.

The gene calls are TRBV27 and TRBJ1-2; 10 bases agree with TRBD1. This CDR3 comprises 15 residues. Trimming at V came to 5 bases and at J to 6 bases, leaving 9 bases not matched to a gene. Looked up from germline, CDR1 is MNHEY and CDR2 is SMNVEV (reference sequence). The CDR3 region has the DNA TGTGCCAGCAGTGATAGGGACAGGGGATTTGATGGCTACACCTTC. Translation: CASSDRDRGFDGYTF.

The chain employs TRBV28 and TRBJ1-2; D gene unclear. Trimming took 3 bases from V and 3 from J, leaving 20 bases between them. The germline V gene has CDR1 MDHEN and CDR2 SYDVKM. The CDR3 runs 17 residues. The CDR3 sequence: CASSFVGEVGTYYGYTF. The CDR3 DNA sequence: TGTGCCAGCAGTTTCGTCGGGGAAGTTGGAACCTACTATGGCTACACCTTC.

This clone has a handful of counts. The chain uses TRBV2 and TRBJ2-1; 11 positions agree with TRBD2. The germline V gene encodes CDR1 SNHLY and CDR2 FYNNEI. Unmatched junction bases numbered 12, after V lost 5 bases and J lost 0 bases. The CDR3 covers 19 residues. CDR3 amino acids: CASSKGLAGYLSSYNEQFF. The DNA for the CDR3 is TGTGCCAGCAGTAAAGGACTAGCGGGCTACCTCAGCTCCTACAATGAGCAGTTCTTC.

This chain links TRBV9 with TRBJ2-3; perhaps TRBD2 as D (5 bases). The V end was cut by 1 base, the J end by 2 bases, with 14 bases between. The CDR3 loop spans 16 amino acids. Germline V lookup: CDR1 SGDLS, CDR2 YYNGEE. The CDR3 DNA sequence: TGTGCCAGCAGCGTACCGCGGGCCACACTCACAGATACGCAGTATTTT. It translates to CASSVPRATLTDTQYF. Filled out from reference TRBV9 and TRBJ2-3, the complete variable domain reads DSGVTQTPKHLITATGQRVTLRCSPRSGDLSVYWYQQSLDQGLQFLIQYYNGEERAKGNILERFSAQQFPDLHSELNLSSLELGDSALYFCASSVPRATLTDTQYFGPGTRLTVL.